This entry lists 31 T cell receptor beta chains sequenced from one sample in a study of CD8+ T cells in alopecia areata. Extracted RNA was reverse transcribed into cDNA, the sequencing template. TCRdb's table, derived via immunoSEQ multiplex PCR, lists solely in-frame clones and lacks some. The sample yields some 82,000 clones, roughly 51% seen once. Sequencing was performed on NKG2D-high CD8+ T cells sorted from blood. All receptors come from a human donor with alopecia areata.

Only a few counts were recorded for this clone. The chain recombines TRBV27 with TRBJ1-5; possibly TRBD1 for D (5 bases). V was shortened by 3 bases and J by 7 bases, with 16 bases between the two germline ends. This CDR3 is 15 amino acids long. CDR1 is MNHEY and CDR2 is SMNVEV in the germline V gene (reference sequence). CDR3 DNA sequence: TGTGCCAGCAGTTTCGGCCAGGGTAAGGAGCAGCCCCAGCATTTT. This gives the protein CASSFGQGKEQPQHF.

This clone was seen a handful of times. This chain connects TRBV29-1 to TRBJ2-3; 11 bases are shared with TRBD2. Looked up from germline, CDR1 is SQVTM and CDR2 is ANQGSEA. This CDR3 is built from 17 residues. Unmatched junction bases numbered 12, after V lost 2 bases and J lost 5 bases. In DNA form, the CDR3 reads TGCAGCGTTGAACTTAGGGCTAGCGGGAGGAGCGGAGATACGCAGTATTTT. Its translation: CSVELRASGRSGDTQYF.

For this clone: The sample contains more than one DNA sequence encoding this CDR3. V gene TRBV27 combines with J gene TRBJ2-7; perhaps D is TRBD1 or TRBD2 (5 bases each). The V end lost 3 bases, the J end lost 2 bases, and 8 bases lay between the germline ends. Germline V gene sequence: CDR1 MNHEY, CDR2 SMNVEV (reference sequence). The CDR3 is made up of 13 amino acids. The chain's CDR3 is CASSLGPTYEQYF. For the CDR3, the DNA is TGTGCCAGCAGTTTGGGACCGACCTACGAGCAGTACTTC.

The table lists this clone with a few counts. This chain joins TRBV19 and TRBJ2-7; TRBD2 is a possible D gene (6 bases). From germline, CDR1 is LNHDA and CDR2 SQIVND (reference sequence). The CDR3 extends over 14 amino acids. Trimming stripped 5 bases from V and 3 bases from J, with 14 bases between. CDR3 sequence: CASSLAGLIYEQYF. The CDR3 region has the DNA TGTGCCAGTAGTCTCGCGGGGCTCATCTACGAGCAGTACTTC.

The V and J genes are TRBV29-1 and TRBJ2-3; D is unclear. Trimming removed 7 bases from V and 0 bases from J, with 14 bases in between. CDR3 length: 14 amino acids. The germline V gene has CDR1 SQVTM and CDR2 ANQGSEA. The CDR3 DNA reads as TGCAGCGCTGACACCGCCACTAGCACAGATACGCAGTATTTT. Its protein product is CSADTATSTDTQYF.

This rearrangement joins TRBV29-1 to TRBJ1-2, with D perhaps TRBD1 (6 bases). This CDR3 has 14 residues. Germline values: CDR1 SQVTM, CDR2 ANQGSEA. Trimming cost V 5 bases and J 4 bases, with 17 bases left between them. The CDR3 loop is CSVLHHDRRYGYTF. CDR3 DNA: TGCAGCGTTCTTCACCATGACAGGCGCTATGGCTACACCTTC.

The chain is built from TRBV5-1 and TRBJ2-7, with unresolved D. V gave up 0 bases and J gave up 0 bases, with 7 bases separating them. The CDR3 length is 14 residues. Germline CDR1 reads SGHRS; CDR2 reads YFSETQ. CDR3: CASSLARNSYEQYF. CDR3 in DNA: TGCGCCAGCAGCTTGGCACGGAACTCCTACGAGCAGTACTTC. The full variable domain, its missing parts supplied by reference TRBV5-1 and TRBJ2-7, is KAGVTQTPRYLIKTRGQQVTLSCSPISGHRSVSWYQQTPGQGLQFLFEYFSETQRNKGNFPGRFSGRQFSNSRSEMNVSTLELGDSALYLCASSLARNSYEQYFGPGTRLTVT.

The chain joins TRBV5-1 to TRBJ2-5; 8 bases fit TRBD1. Germline V gene data show CDR1 as SGHRS and CDR2 as YFSETQ. This CDR3 contains 15 residues. Trimming at V came to 3 bases and at J to 5 bases, leaving 9 bases not matched to a gene. The CDR3 region is CASSSRAGGAETQYF. In DNA, the CDR3 is TGCGCCAGCAGCTCACGGGCAGGGGGCGCGGAGACCCAGTACTTC.

The CDR3 DNA sequence: TGTGCCAGCAGCTTAGAATCCCACACTGAAGCTTTCTTT. This encodes CASSLESHTEAFF. The chain combines TRBV7-8 with TRBJ1-1; no clear D gene. This CDR3 region has 13 residues. CDR1 and CDR2 from the germline V gene are SGHVS and FQNEAQ. V lost 1 base to trimming and J lost 3 bases, with 6 bases between them.

V and J are TRBV5-1 and TRBJ2-7; possible D gene TRBD1, 5 bases. The CDR3 spans 12 residues. V was cut by 4 bases and J by 3 bases, with 8 bases left in between. Germline values: CDR1 SGHRS, CDR2 YFSETQ. As DNA, the CDR3 is TGCGCCAGCAGCACTGACAGCTACGAGCAGTACTTC. It specifies CASSTDSYEQYF.

The sample holds many counts of this clone. The chain uses TRBV5-4 and TRBJ2-7; 9 nucleotides line up with TRBD1. Looked up from germline, CDR1 is SGHNT and CDR2 is YYREEE (reference sequence). This CDR3 is built from 15 residues. The V and J ends lost 3 bases and 6 bases, in that order; junction bases with no gene match: 10. CDR3 DNA sequence: TGTGCCAGCAGCTCCTTCTTACAGGGGGCAGGCGAGCAGTACTTC. Its protein is CASSSFLQGAGEQYF. Using reference TRBV5-4 and TRBJ2-7 for the parts outside the CDR3, the full variable domain is ETGVTQSPTHLIKTRGQQVTLRCSSQSGHNTVSWYQQALGQGPQFIFQYYREEENGRGNFPPRFSGLQFPNYSSELNVNALELDDSALYLCASSSFLQGAGEQYFGPGTRLTVT.

The genes are TRBV5-6 and TRBJ2-7; 10 bases align to TRBD1. The CDR3 length is 14 residues. V was clipped by 2 bases and J by 4 bases; unmatched bases: 3. Germline CDR1 SGHDT, CDR2 YYEEEE. The CDR3 sequence is CASSFGTGVYEQYF. The CDR3 DNA reads as TGTGCCAGCAGCTTCGGGACAGGGGTTTACGAGCAGTACTTC.

This clone appeared a single time. The V and J genes are TRBV27 and TRBJ1-2; D is unclear. The CDR3 has 12 amino acids. The V gene lost 2 bases and the J gene lost 8 bases, with 9 bases spanning the gap. Germline values: CDR1 MNHEY, CDR2 SMNVEV (reference sequence). The CDR3 coding sequence is TGTGCCAGCAGTTTAGGAGGTGACGGCTACACCTTC. This gives the protein CASSLGGDGYTF.

The chain is built from TRBV29-1 and TRBJ2-5; no firm D call. Gene TRBJ2-7 matches the end of the DNA better, so the J call may be wrong. The germline gives CDR1 SQVTM, CDR2 ANQGSEA. This CDR3 comprises 12 residues. Here the CDR3 reads CSVAPGSYEQYF. The CDR3 bases are TGCAGCGTTGCCCCCGGCTCCTACGAGCAGTACTTC.

This clone was seen a handful of times. This chain uses TRBV29-1 with TRBJ1-2; D is unclear. Germline V lookup: CDR1 SQVTM, CDR2 ANQGSEA. The V gene lost 1 base and the J gene lost 5 bases, with 5 bases spanning the gap. The CDR3 has 11 residues. The CDR3, as DNA: TGCAGCGTTGAAGTCAAATATGGCTACACCTTC. Encoded protein: CSVEVKYGYTF.

This clone was detected a few times. The J gene is TRBJ2-3, the V gene TRBV7-2; D assignment may be TRBD1 or TRBD2 (5 bases each). The CDR3 has 12 amino acids. Germline assignment: CDR1 SGHTA and CDR2 FQGNSA. Between the trimmed V and J ends, which lost 8 bases and 11 bases, there was a span of 17 bases. The CDR3 sequence: CASGDRLFWQYF. DNA for the CDR3: TGTGCCAGCGGGGACCGCCTATTTTGGCAGTATTTT. The full variable domain, with the rest looked up from reference TRBV7-2 and TRBJ2-3, is GAGVSQSPSNKVTEKGKDVELRCDPISGHTALYWYRQSLGQGLEFLIYFQGNSAPDKSGLPSDRFSAERTGGSVSTLTIQRTQQEDSAVYLCASGDRLFWQYFGPGTRLTVL.

This clone has a handful of counts. This rearrangement joins TRBV29-1 to TRBJ2-7; 7 bases are a match to TRBD2. CDR1 and CDR2 from the germline V gene are SQVTM and ANQGSEA. Trimming removed 7 bases from V and 2 bases from J; junction bases left unmatched: 8. The CDR3 spans 13 residues. For the CDR3, the DNA is TGCAGCGCCTCGGGGGGTTTTACCTACGAGCAGTACTTC. Protein product: CSASGGFTYEQYF.

The rearrangement uses TRBV19 and TRBJ1-2; TRBD1 might be the D (5 bases). Germline V gene sequence: CDR1 LNHDA, CDR2 SQIVND (reference sequence). The CDR3 has 12 residues. V was clipped by 6 bases and J by 7 bases, with 12 bases between them. The CDR3: CASSTGVLGYTF. CDR3 DNA sequence: TGTGCCAGTAGCACGGGGGTACTTGGCTACACCTTC.

The CDR3 reads CASSTDRGYEQYF. The CDR3 bases are TGTGCCAGTAGTACCGACAGGGGCTACGAGCAGTACTTC. This chain uses TRBV19 with TRBJ2-7; 8 bases align to TRBD1. This CDR3 has 13 amino acids. Germline trimming cut 4 bases from V and 3 bases from J; bases unmatched to any gene: 2. CDR1 and CDR2 (germline): LNHDA, SQIVND (reference sequence).

The chain carries TRBV5-1 and TRBJ2-2; D gene ambiguous. The V end lost 6 bases, the J end lost 2 bases, and 8 bases lay between the germline ends. The CDR3 spans 13 residues. Per the germline V gene, CDR1 is SGHRS and CDR2 is YFSETQ. This CDR3 reads CASTAANTGELFF. The CDR3 coding sequence is TGCGCCAGCACCGCGGCAAACACCGGGGAGCTGTTTTTT.

This clone showed up just a few times. The chain couples TRBV29-1 to TRBJ2-1; D is ambiguous. CDR1 is SQVTM and CDR2 is ANQGSEA in the germline V gene. CDR3 size: 9 residues. V shed 1 base and J shed 13 bases, with 5 bases lying between them. The CDR3 spells CSVEGSQFF. The DNA for the CDR3 is TGCAGCGTTGAAGGGTCTCAGTTCTTC.

This chain uses TRBV29-1 with TRBJ2-1; 11 bases align to TRBD2. With 6 bases clipped from V and 0 bases from J, the junction kept 4 bases outside the gene matches. Germline CDR1 reads SQVTM; CDR2 reads ANQGSEA. CDR3 length equals 15 residues. In DNA, the CDR3 is TGCAGCGTGCCTAGCGGGGGGAACTCCTACAATGAGCAGTTCTTC. This codes for CSVPSGGNSYNEQFF.

The rearrangement uses TRBV27 and TRBJ1-2; a possible D gene is TRBD1 (6 bases). Germline lookup yields CDR1 MNHEY and CDR2 SMNVEV (reference sequence). V lost 6 bases and J lost 7, with 18 bases in between. This CDR3 spans 14 amino acids. CDR3 region: CASRHVTSGVGYTF. The CDR3 DNA reads TGTGCCAGCAGACATGTCACATCAGGGGTTGGCTACACCTTC.

The chain links TRBV4-1 to TRBJ2-3; D might be TRBD2 (5 bases). The V and J ends lost 0 bases and 1 base respectively, with 8 bases between them. This CDR3 comprises 15 residues. Germline CDR1 MGHRA, CDR2 YSYEKL. This CDR3 reads CASSQDRRGTDTQYF. In DNA form, the CDR3 reads TGCGCCAGCAGCCAAGATCGGCGGGGCACAGATACGCAGTATTTT.

The chain combines TRBV9 with TRBJ2-2; 7 nucleotides match TRBD1. After removal of 5 bases from V and 6 bases from J, the junction contained 4 bases not matched to a gene. Germline CDR1 reads SGDLS; CDR2 reads YYNGEE. The CDR3 is 13 amino acids. The CDR3 DNA is TGTGCCAGCAGAGGACAGGCGGCCGGGGAGCTGTTTTTT. Protein product: CASRGQAAGELFF.

The sample holds a few counts of this clone. The V gene is TRBV28, the J gene TRBJ1-5, with D possibly matching TRBD1 (5 bases). V lost 8 bases to trimming and J lost 11 bases, with 25 bases between them. The CDR3 has 15 residues. Germline CDR1 reads MDHEN; CDR2 reads SYDVKM. The CDR3 nucleotides read TGTGCCAGCGTCCCTATTACAGAAGGGGAAGCGGCCCAGCATTTT. Its translation: CASVPITEGEAAQHF.

The chain joins TRBV30 to TRBJ1-1, with D unresolved. The CDR3 length is 14 residues. V lost 0 bases to trimming and J lost 1 base, with 9 bases between them. Looked up from germline, CDR1 is GTSNPN and CDR2 is SVGIG (reference sequence). The CDR3 region is CAWSVSRGNTEAFF. The CDR3 nucleotides read TGTGCCTGGAGTGTATCGCGCGGGAACACTGAAGCTTTCTTT.

The CDR3 sequence: CAWSVPGYQETQYF. CDR3 DNA: TGTGCCTGGAGTGTACCGGGGTACCAAGAGACCCAGTACTTC. The chain carries TRBV30 and TRBJ2-5; perhaps TRBD2 as D (5 bases). Looked up from germline, CDR1 is GTSNPN and CDR2 is SVGIG (reference sequence). The CDR3 has 14 amino acids. Between the trimmed V and J ends, which lost 0 bases and 0 bases, there was a span of 8 bases.

The chain couples TRBV27 to TRBJ1-2, with D tentatively TRBD1 (5 bases). CDR3 size: 14 residues. CDR1 and CDR2 from the germline V gene are MNHEY and SMNVEV (reference sequence). With 0 bases removed from V and 8 bases from J, the gap between germline ends came to 13 bases. The CDR3 nucleotides are TGTGCCAGCAGTTTATCGAGGGTAGGGGACGGCTACACCTTC. Residues: CASSLSRVGDGYTF.

Notes on this clone: The junction and the germline gene differ at one end; a read error may be behind it. This chain links TRBV28 with TRBJ2-7, with 7 bases that match TRBD2. Germline CDR1 MDHEN, CDR2 SYDVKM. The CDR3 has 12 residues. The CDR3 region is CASLGEGYERYF. CDR3 sequence (DNA): TGTGCCAGTTTGGGGGAGGGCTACGAGCGGTACTTC.

The chain combines TRBV2 with TRBJ2-1; possibly TRBD2 for D (7 bases). CDR1 and CDR2 from the germline V gene are SNHLY and FYNNEI. This CDR3 comprises 15 residues. With 5 bases removed from V and 8 bases from J, the gap between germline ends came to 19 bases. The CDR3 loop is CASSPRVRGAYEQFF. The CDR3 nucleotides are TGTGCCAGCAGTCCTCGGGTTCGGGGGGCCTATGAGCAGTTCTTC.